This T cell receptor beta chain came from a study of cytomegalovirus exposure and HLA in healthy donors. PCR employed 60 Vbeta and 13 Jbeta primers. Some clones are missing from TCRdb's copy, which holds only in-frame ones; the method was immunoSEQ multiplex PCR. The sample lists roughly 58,000 clones, roughly 80% occurring once. This clone was seen more than once but under ten times. The CDR3 spans 15 residues. Trimming pared 3 bases from V and 0 bases from J, leaving 10 bases between. The germline gives CDR1 SGDLS, CDR2 YYNGEE. V is TRBV9 and J is TRBJ1-3; possibly TRBD1 for D (5 bases). Sequencing was carried out using PBMCs. This clonotype originated in a woman between 40 and 55 years old in good health and CMV-seronegative. In DNA, the CDR3 is TGTGCCAGCAGCGCAGCGGGGGGCTCTGGAAACACCATATATTTT. Its protein is CASSAAGGSGNTIYF.